This TCR beta chain was retrieved from a study of early T cells in non-severe SARS-CoV-2 infection. This clonotype was observed at least ten times. The library protocol tagged individual cDNA molecules with unique molecular identifiers. TCRdb re-analysed the 5' RACE reads in MiXCR, keeping a single row per CDR3 protein. There are 30,000 or so distinct CDR3 sequences in the sample; about 4.5% occur only once, and around 6% lies in the top ten. The clonotype was recovered from an adult who was a healthcare worker with PCR-confirmed SARS-CoV-2 infection or an uninfected control (not recorded which). The material sequenced was whole blood.

The CDR3 reads CAISERPSSYEQYF. The CDR3 coding sequence is TGTGCCATCAGTGAGCGGCCTAGCTCCTACGAGCAGTACTTC. The gene calls are TRBV10-3 and TRBJ2-7; D gene uncertain. CDR3 size: 14 residues. CDR1 ENHRY and CDR2 SYGVKD come from the germline V gene. V lost 2 bases to trimming and J lost 0 bases, with 8 bases between them.